This TCR beta chain was captured in a study of shared clonotypes between healthy human individuals. An assay was performed, and its level was deep. Each PCR replicate from the sorted subsets contained 200 to 250 ng DNA, which is some 31,000 T cell genomes. TCRdb's copy holds only in-frame clones and misses some; the assay was immunoSEQ multiplex PCR. The sample gives about 2.3 million clones, around 90% of which show up once; roughly 0.34% is in the top ten. V lost 0 bases, J lost 1 base, and 4 bases lay in between. Germline CDR1 and CDR2: GTSNPN and SVGIG (reference sequence). The CDR3 is 13 residues long. To note about this clone: The antigen is undetermined. Other nucleotide sequences in the sample specify the same CDR3.

Study observations and caveats: Roughly 5% of naive CD4 clonotypes were common to a few donors.

CD45RA-negative memory and CD45RA+ naive subsets were split from the CD4+ cells. The chain is built from TRBV30 and TRBJ1-5, with no clear D. The sequenced sample was naive CD4+ T cells from PBMCs. Subset in this sample: CD45RA+ positively selected. The receptor was isolated from a man aged 18 to 30 in good health. Some clones in this sample may be carry-over from other donors' samples. CDR3 in amino acids: CAWSVQSNQPQHF. In nucleotides, the CDR3 is TGTGCCTGGAGTGTGCAGAGCAATCAGCCCCAGCATTTT.